This section outlines one TCR beta chain sequence together with its context. A much larger clone sits a single nucleotide away, making a read error possible. Each CDR3 protein is one row after TCRdb ran MiXCR on the PCR reads. The table includes under 15,000 distinct CDR3 sequences, roughly half detected once. The sample is drawn from a study of tumor-infiltrating lymphocytes in oesophageal squamous cell carcinoma. The sample comprised blood. The sequence derives from a female donor with esophageal squamous cell carcinoma.

The CDR3 bases are TGTGCCAGCTCACTCAAGACAGGGGAGGGTGAAGCTCTCTTT. Its translation is CASSLKTGEGEALF. The chain uses TRBV18 and TRBJ1-1; 8 bases match TRBD1. The CDR3 length is 14 residues. CDR1 KGHSH and CDR2 LQKENI come from the germline V gene.